The next 31 T cell receptor beta chains were all read from a single sample in a study of blood T cell repertoires in COVID-19. Produced via immunoSEQ multiplex PCR; TCRdb's table is partial and in-frame only. Of around 200,000 clones listed, roughly 84% are singletons. Source material: peripheral blood. Receptor source: a man aged 50-60 years with active or convalescent COVID-19.

The J gene is TRBJ2-2, the V gene TRBV10-3; D not resolved. Germline CDR1 ENHRY, CDR2 SYGVKD. The CDR3 runs 12 residues. Trimming pared 8 bases from V and 3 bases from J, leaving 7 bases between. CDR3 sequence: CAIARDTGELFF. CDR3 nucleotide sequence: TGTGCCATCGCACGGGACACCGGGGAGCTGTTTTTT.

The CDR3: CASSLARDSYEQYF. The CDR3 bases are TGTGCCAGCAGCTTAGCGCGGGACTCCTACGAGCAGTACTTC. This chain joins TRBV7-9 and TRBJ2-7, with D possibly being TRBD2 (6 bases). CDR1 is SEHNR and CDR2 is FQNEAQ in the germline V gene (reference sequence). The CDR3 spans 14 residues. The germline V and J ends were trimmed by 0 bases and 0 bases, with 6 bases remaining between them.

The rearrangement joins TRBV11-3 to TRBJ2-2, with D possibly being TRBD1 (5 bases). Germline V gene sequence: CDR1 SGHNT, CDR2 YENEEA. The CDR3 totals 13 residues. Trimming stripped 5 bases from V and 4 bases from J, with 8 bases between. In DNA, the CDR3 is TGTGCCAGCAGCCGACAGTTCACCGGGGAGCTGTTTTTT. Its protein product is CASSRQFTGELFF.

The V gene is TRBV11-2, the J gene TRBJ1-4, with D tentatively TRBD1 (5 bases). V lost 0 bases to trimming and J lost 11 bases, with 16 bases between them. Germline lookup yields CDR1 SGHAT and CDR2 FQNNGV. The CDR3 contains 15 residues. CDR3 in amino acids: CASSLDQGRSEKLFF. CDR3 DNA sequence: TGTGCCAGCAGCTTAGATCAGGGTCGGAGTGAGAAACTGTTTTTT.

This chain connects TRBV6-2 or TRBV6-3 to TRBJ2-7; TRBD2 might be the D (5 bases). From germline, CDR1 is MNHEY and CDR2 SVGEGT. Between the trimmed V and J ends, which lost 2 bases and 7 bases, there was a span of 15 bases. The CDR3 extends over 14 amino acids. In DNA, the CDR3 is TGTGCCAGCAGTTACCTGAAGAGCTCGGGAGAGCAGTACTTC. This sequence encodes CASSYLKSSGEQYF.

This clone was detected only a few times. V and J are TRBV2 and TRBJ2-5, with D possibly matching TRBD2 (7 bases). Germline CDR1 SNHLY, CDR2 FYNNEI. V was cut by 5 bases and J by 4 bases, with 20 bases left in between. CDR3 size: 16 residues. The CDR3 here is CASSLIGEGGGETQYF. The CDR3 DNA is TGTGCCAGCAGTCTCATTGGGGAGGGAGGGGGAGAGACCCAGTACTTC.

This clone has more than one count but fewer than ten. CDR3 bases: TGTGCCTGGGGGCTCGGTGTCTATGGCTACACCTTC. Its protein is CAWGLGVYGYTF. The rearrangement joins TRBV30 to TRBJ1-2, with unresolved D. CDR1 and CDR2 from the germline V gene are GTSNPN and SVGIG (reference sequence). The CDR3 runs to 12 residues. Deletions cut 5 bases from V and 4 bases from J, with 11 bases between.

V is TRBV25-1 and J is TRBJ1-1, with D possibly matching TRBD1 (5 bases). Germline values: CDR1 MGHDK, CDR2 SYGVNS. V shed 7 bases and J shed 1 base, with 13 bases lying between them. The CDR3 contains 14 residues. The CDR3 DNA reads as TGTGCCAGCACGCGGGGCGGAGGGAACACTGAAGCTTTCTTT. It codes for CASTRGGGNTEAFF.

The gene calls are TRBV27 and TRBJ1-1, with a tentative D call TRBD1 (6 bases). V was shortened by 5 bases and J by 5 bases, with 9 bases between the two germline ends. The CDR3 covers 12 residues. Germline CDR1 MNHEY, CDR2 SMNVEV (reference sequence). The CDR3: CASSKGGTEAFF. DNA of the CDR3: TGTGCCAGCAGTAAGGGGGGGACTGAAGCTTTCTTT.

The chain couples TRBV2 to TRBJ2-3; D perhaps matches TRBD2 (5 bases). Germline V lookup: CDR1 SNHLY, CDR2 FYNNEI. Trimming removed 6 bases at V and 6 bases at J, with 16 bases between. This CDR3 is 14 amino acids long. CDR3 in amino acids: CASRRASPGDTQYF. The CDR3 coding sequence is TGTGCCAGCAGGAGGGCTTCCCCGGGGGATACGCAGTATTTT.

The chain couples TRBV15 to TRBJ2-7, with 7 bases aligning to TRBD2. The CDR3 contains 18 residues. Germline V gene sequence: CDR1 LNHNV, CDR2 YYDKDF (reference sequence). Trimming removed 5 bases from V and 3 bases from J; junction bases left unmatched: 19. In nucleotides, the CDR3 is TGTGCCACCAGCTTAAGAATCGGGGGGAAGGCAGTTGGCTACGAGCAGTACTTC. This gives the protein CATSLRIGGKAVGYEQYF.

The V gene is TRBV7-3, the J gene TRBJ2-3, with 9 positions matching TRBD2. With V trimmed by 1 base and J by 2 bases, 4 bases remained unmatched. CDR1 and CDR2 (germline): SGHTA, FQGTGA. This CDR3 contains 16 residues. The CDR3 DNA sequence: TGTGCCAGCAGCTTAAGAGCTAGCGGGAACACAGATACGCAGTATTTT. This codes for CASSLRASGNTDTQYF. The entire variable domain, with the rest obtained from reference TRBV7-3 and TRBJ2-3, is as follows: GAGVSQTPSNKVTEKGKYVELRCDPISGHTALYWYRQSLGQGPEFLIYFQGTGAADDSGLPNDRFFAVRPEGSVSTLKIQRTERGDSAVYLCASSLRASGNTDTQYFGPGTRLTVL.

This clone has just one count. The V gene is TRBV6-5, the J gene TRBJ2-1, with 7 bases that match TRBD1. V shed 7 bases, J shed 5 bases, and the junction held 11 bases outside the gene matches. CDR3 length: 15 amino acids. Germline-derived CDR1 and CDR2 are MNHEY and SVGAGI. The CDR3 sequence is CASTPLRGTDNEQFF. The CDR3 nucleotides are TGTGCCAGCACCCCTCTCAGGGGGACGGACAATGAGCAGTTCTTC.

The chain combines TRBV19 with TRBJ1-2; 7 bases are shared with TRBD1. CDR1 and CDR2 from the germline V gene are LNHDA and SQIVND (reference sequence). V dropped 5 bases and J dropped 4; count of bases not matched to a gene: 7. This CDR3 comprises 14 residues. This CDR3 is CASSHPDRRYGYTF. The CDR3 DNA reads as TGTGCCAGTAGTCACCCGGACAGGCGCTATGGCTACACCTTC.

The chain is built from TRBV25-1 and TRBJ2-7; D is unresolved. Germline CDR1 MGHDK, CDR2 SYGVNS. Between the trimmed V and J ends, which lost 5 bases and 3 bases, there was a span of 11 bases. The CDR3 loop spans 13 amino acids. In DNA, the CDR3 is TGTGCCAGCAGTCCCTCCTCGGTCTACGAGCAGTACTTC. Its translation is CASSPSSVYEQYF.

This chain links TRBV7-8 with TRBJ2-7, with TRBD1 as a possible D gene (6 bases). The CDR3 runs to 15 residues. Germline assignment: CDR1 SGHVS and CDR2 FQNEAQ. Trimming shortened V by 5 bases and J by 0 bases, and 14 bases separated the two germline ends. The DNA for the CDR3 is TGTGCCAGCAGCCTCTCCTTGACAGGCTCCTACGAGCAGTACTTC. Its protein product is CASSLSLTGSYEQYF.

This chain joins TRBV7-2 and TRBJ1-2; 10 bases match TRBD1. CDR1 is SGHTA, CDR2 FQGNSA, per germline. V shed 3 bases, J shed 5 bases, and the junction held 3 bases outside the gene matches. This CDR3 has 14 amino acids. CDR3: CASSLGQGSYGYTF. As DNA, the CDR3 is TGTGCCAGCAGCTTGGGACAGGGGAGTTATGGCTACACCTTC.

This clone was recorded once. J is TRBJ1-5 and V is TRBV7-2; D is possibly TRBD1 (5 bases). Trimming removed 5 bases at V and 3 bases at J, with 11 bases between. Germline loops: CDR1 SGHTA, CDR2 FQGNSA. The CDR3 length is 14 residues. The CDR3 spells CASSPGQYNQPQHF. The CDR3 DNA sequence: TGTGCCAGCAGCCCAGGGCAGTACAATCAGCCCCAGCATTTT. Together with reference TRBV7-2 and TRBJ1-5, the CDR3 gives the full variable domain: GAGVSQSPSNKVTEKGKDVELRCDPISGHTALYWYRQSLGQGLEFLIYFQGNSAPDKSGLPSDRFSAERTGGSVSTLTIQRTQQEDSAVYLCASSPGQYNQPQHFGDGTRLSIL.

Only a few counts were recorded for this clone. The J gene is TRBJ1-6, the V gene TRBV10-2; the match to TRBD1 covers 7 bases. Germline values: CDR1 WSHSY, CDR2 SAAADI. The CDR3 is 14 amino acids. J gave up 10 bases and V 5 bases, and 8 bases lay outside the gene matches. CDR3 coding DNA: TGCGCCAGCAGTTTAAGGGGGCGGGGCTCACCCCTCCACTTT. Amino acid sequence: CASSLRGRGSPLHF.

The V call is TRBV5-1, the J call TRBJ2-7; the D gene is possibly TRBD1 (6 bases). Germline V gene data show CDR1 as SGHRS and CDR2 as YFSETQ. The CDR3 has 15 amino acids. V was trimmed by 5 bases and J by 2 bases, leaving 17 bases between them. In DNA, the CDR3 is TGCGCCAGCAGTTCCGGGACACTGCCCGCCTACGAGCAGTACTTC. Translated: CASSSGTLPAYEQYF.

The chain links TRBV7-6 to TRBJ1-2; maybe TRBD1 (6 bases). The CDR3 is made up of 14 amino acids. CDR1 is SGHVS and CDR2 is FNYEAQ in the germline V gene. Trimming took 5 bases from V and 2 from J, leaving 12 bases between them. CDR3 in DNA: TGTGCCAGCAGCCCTATGGACAGCAACTATGGCTACACCTTC. Protein: CASSPMDSNYGYTF.

The chain links TRBV19 to TRBJ2-7; 8 nucleotides match TRBD1. The CDR3 totals 15 residues. V lost 5 bases, J lost 2 bases, and 8 bases stayed unmatched. CDR1 LNHDA and CDR2 SQIVND come from the germline V gene (reference sequence). The CDR3 sequence: CASSRFSGQAYEQYF. CDR3 coding DNA: TGTGCCAGTAGTCGTTTCTCGGGACAGGCCTACGAGCAGTACTTC.

The J gene is TRBJ2-3, the V gene TRBV19, with D maybe TRBD2 (6 bases). Germline V gene sequence: CDR1 LNHDA, CDR2 SQIVND (reference sequence). V lost 1 base, J lost 4 bases, and 15 bases lay in between. The CDR3 is made up of 16 amino acids. CDR3 sequence: CASSIGTSRIADTQYF. As DNA, the CDR3 is TGTGCCAGTAGTATAGGAACTAGCCGAATCGCAGATACGCAGTATTTT.

This chain uses TRBV28 with TRBJ2-2, with 11 bases fitting TRBD1. Unmatched junction bases numbered 4, after V lost 11 bases and J lost 5 bases. Germline V gene sequence: CDR1 MDHEN, CDR2 SYDVKM. CDR3 length equals 13 residues. The CDR3 DNA follows: TGTGCCGGACAGGGGGCAAATACCGGGGAGCTGTTTTTT. It encodes CAGQGANTGELFF.

The gene calls are TRBV25-1 and TRBJ1-1; weak D call: TRBD1 (5 bases). Trimming took 2 bases from V and 1 from J, leaving 11 bases between them. The germline CDR1 and CDR2 sequences are MGHDK and SYGVNS. The CDR3 sequence is 15 residues long. CDR3 bases: TGTGCCAGCAGTGAAGGGCCGGGGGGGAACACTGAAGCTTTCTTT. It translates to CASSEGPGGNTEAFF.

The rearrangement links TRBV14 to TRBJ1-6; D may be TRBD1 (6 bases). Trimming shortened V by 0 bases and J by 9 bases, and 12 bases separated the two germline ends. Germline assignment: CDR1 SGHDN and CDR2 FVKESK. There are 15 residues in the CDR3. Written as DNA, the CDR3 is TGTGCCAGCAGCCAAGATAGATCAGGGGCTTCACCCCTCCACTTT. Its translation: CASSQDRSGASPLHF.

The chain couples TRBV6-5 to TRBJ2-1, with 7 bases fitting TRBD2. V trimming: 6 bases; J trimming: 9 bases; junction bases outside the gene matches: 8. This CDR3 spans 13 amino acids. The germline V gene encodes CDR1 MNHEY and CDR2 SVGAGI. CDR3 sequence: CASRARGEGEQFF. The CDR3 bases are TGTGCCAGCAGGGCACGGGGGGAGGGTGAGCAGTTCTTC.

The rearrangement uses TRBV2 and TRBJ2-3, with 9 bases matching TRBD2. This CDR3 region has 16 residues. The V gene's germline CDR1 is SNHLY and CDR2 FYNNEI. V lost 5 bases and J lost 3; bases outside the gene matches: 9. The CDR3 DNA follows: TGTGCCAGCAGTCTGCGGCCTAGCGGGGCTACAGATACGCAGTATTTT. This sequence encodes CASSLRPSGATDTQYF.

V is TRBV5-6 and J is TRBJ1-1, with D possibly matching TRBD1 (6 bases). The CDR3 has 16 residues. With 2 bases removed from V and 1 base from J, the gap between germline ends came to 15 bases. CDR1 SGHDT and CDR2 YYEEEE come from the germline V gene. CDR3 nucleotide sequence: TGTGCCAGCAGCTTCGCCCCGGGACAACGGAACACTGAAGCTTTCTTT. It codes for CASSFAPGQRNTEAFF.

The genes are TRBV25-1 and TRBJ1-2; D is undetermined. The CDR3 is 12 residues long. The germline gives CDR1 MGHDK, CDR2 SYGVNS. V was cut by 5 bases and J by 8 bases, with 12 bases left in between. The chain's CDR3 is CASSWPLGGYTF. The CDR3 nucleotides read TGTGCCAGCAGTTGGCCCCTCGGGGGCTACACCTTC.

The chain joins TRBV2 to TRBJ2-1; possibly TRBD2 for D (5 bases). V lost 4 bases, J lost 5 bases, and 15 bases lay in between. In germline, CDR1 is SNHLY, CDR2 FYNNEI. The CDR3 length is 15 residues. The CDR3 DNA sequence: TGTGCCAGCAGTGGAACTAGGCGGAACGACAATGAGCAGTTCTTC. Translation: CASSGTRRNDNEQFF.